The sequence of this TCR beta chain was determined in a study of blood T cell repertoires in COVID-19. As for the study in general: Samples of COVID-19 (acute and convalescent) were obtained from the United States, Italy and Spain. From T cells, B-cell-depleted T cells, or PBMCs came the material, which was cDNA or gDNA.

Per the original methods: Reference gene primers were amplified, and this amplification served to estimate nucleated cell counts. Method: immunoSEQ multiplex PCR; TCRdb's copy keeps in-frame clones and lacks some. For V, J and clone size, that table is used; D and trimming come from the DNA. The repertoire holds over 150,000 clones, with around 80% as singletons. Germline CDR1 is LNHDA and CDR2 is SQIVND (reference sequence). V lost 5 bases and J lost 2; bases outside the gene matches: 7. This CDR3 spans 15 amino acids. This clone showed up just once. V gene TRBV19 combines with J gene TRBJ1-1; 8 positions agree with TRBD1. The specimen was peripheral blood. The sequence was obtained from a human donor with acute or convalescent COVID-19. The donor label of this sample is uncertain. The CDR3 bases are TGTGCCAGTAGTCTTGGACAGGGAAAAAACACTGAAGCTTTCTTT. Translated: CASSLGQGKNTEAFF. The whole variable domain, remainder taken from reference TRBV19 and TRBJ1-1, is DGGITQSPKYLFRKEGQNVTLSCEQNLNHDAMYWYRQDPGQGLRLIYYSQIVNDFQKGDIAEGYSVSREKKESFPLTVTSAQKNPTAFYLCASSLGQGKNTEAFFGQGTRLTVV.